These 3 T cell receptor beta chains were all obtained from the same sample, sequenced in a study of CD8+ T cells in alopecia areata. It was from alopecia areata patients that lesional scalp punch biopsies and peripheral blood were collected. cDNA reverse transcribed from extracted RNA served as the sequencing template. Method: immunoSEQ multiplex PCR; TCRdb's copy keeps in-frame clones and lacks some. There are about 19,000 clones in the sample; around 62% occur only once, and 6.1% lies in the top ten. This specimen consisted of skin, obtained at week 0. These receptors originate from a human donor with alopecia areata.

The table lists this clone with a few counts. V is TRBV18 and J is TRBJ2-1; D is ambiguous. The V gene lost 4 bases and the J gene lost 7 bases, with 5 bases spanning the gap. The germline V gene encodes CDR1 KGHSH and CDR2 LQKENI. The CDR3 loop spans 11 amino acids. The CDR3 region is CASSLGNEQFF. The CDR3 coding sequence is TGTGCCAGCTCACTGGGGAATGAGCAGTTCTTC.

The CDR3 here is CASSERRGEQYF. The CDR3 DNA follows: TGTGCCAGCAGTGAAAGGAGGGGGGAGCAGTACTTC. The chain combines TRBV2 with TRBJ2-7; D tentatively fits TRBD1 or TRBD2 (6 bases each). The V end was cut by 2 bases, the J end by 7 bases, with 9 bases between. Germline V gives CDR1 SNHLY, CDR2 FYNNEI. This CDR3 comprises 12 residues.

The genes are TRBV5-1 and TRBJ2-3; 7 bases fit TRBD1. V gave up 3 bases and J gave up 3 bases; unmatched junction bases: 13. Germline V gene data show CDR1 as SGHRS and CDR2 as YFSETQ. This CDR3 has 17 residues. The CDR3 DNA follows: TGCGCCAGCAGCTCGAGAAGACAGGGTGAGGTGACAGATACGCAGTATTTT. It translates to CASSSRRQGEVTDTQYF.